A single sample is the source of the 25 T cell receptor beta chains below, sequenced in a study of T cell responses to AZD1222 COVID-19 vaccine. Using immunoSEQ multiplex PCR, the repertoire was profiled, and TCRdb retains in-frame clones only, with some absent. The sample contains under 130,000 clones, approximately 90% of which appear only once. The sequences come from peripheral blood, collected on day 0 of AZD1222 vaccination. The receptor source for this set is an adult in good health.

This sequence joins TRBV7-6 and TRBJ2-7; 11 bases match TRBD2. The junction had 5 bases not matched to a gene; V was cut back by 4 bases and J by 3 bases. Germline CDR1 reads SGHVS; CDR2 reads FNYEAQ. The CDR3 runs to 15 residues. The CDR3 region has the DNA TGTGCCAGCAGCTACGGACTAGCGGGTAGCTACGAGCAGTACTTC. Protein product: CASSYGLAGSYEQYF.

V gene TRBV7-2 combines with J gene TRBJ2-1; possibly TRBD2 for D (5 bases). The CDR3 loop spans 14 amino acids. Germline lookup yields CDR1 SGHTA and CDR2 FQGNSA. V was pared by 5 bases and J by 9 bases, with 17 bases between. CDR3 sequence: CASSLGIGVGEQFF. DNA for the CDR3: TGTGCCAGCAGCCTCGGGATTGGGGTTGGTGAGCAGTTCTTC.

The chain carries TRBV19 and TRBJ2-3, with D perhaps TRBD2 (6 bases). Germline-derived CDR1 and CDR2 are LNHDA and SQIVND (reference sequence). Trimming left V 7 bases short and J 0 bases short, with 20 bases between. The CDR3 is made up of 17 amino acids. The CDR3 bases are TGTGCCAGTACCCTAGAAGGGCTAGCGCTTAGCACAGATACGCAGTATTTT. Protein sequence: CASTLEGLALSTDTQYF.

The rearrangement links TRBV2 to TRBJ2-3; TRBD1 or TRBD2 may be the D gene (5 bases each). The germline CDR1 and CDR2 sequences are SNHLY and FYNNEI. Trimming removed 1 base from V and 4 bases from J, with 9 bases in between. The length of the CDR3 is 14 residues. Here the CDR3 DNA reads TGTGCCAGCAGTGAAGTTGTGGGACCAGATACGCAGTATTTT. Translated: CASSEVVGPDTQYF.

The V and J genes are TRBV2 and TRBJ1-5, with a tentative D call TRBD1 (5 bases). V lost 3 bases, J lost 5 bases, and 14 bases lay in between. The length of the CDR3 is 15 residues. Germline-derived CDR1 and CDR2 are SNHLY and FYNNEI. The CDR3 DNA is TGTGCCAGCAGTGAGACCAGGGACTCCTATCAGCCCCAGCATTTT. Amino acid sequence: CASSETRDSYQPQHF.

The V and J genes are TRBV7-3 and TRBJ2-4; D is uncertain. The CDR3 is made up of 12 amino acids. The V end was cut by 1 base, the J end by 10 bases, with 8 bases between. Germline CDR1 reads SGHTA; CDR2 reads FQGTGA. CDR3 residues: CASSLNWGIQYF. CDR3 nucleotide sequence: TGTGCCAGCAGCTTAAATTGGGGAATTCAGTACTTC. Looking up the rest from reference TRBV7-3 and TRBJ2-4 gives the full variable domain: GAGVSQTPSNKVTEKGKYVELRCDPISGHTALYWYRQSLGQGPEFLIYFQGTGAADDSGLPNDRFFAVRPEGSVSTLKIQRTERGDSAVYLCASSLNWGIQYFGAGTRLSVL.

The V gene is TRBV7-7, the J gene TRBJ2-5; D remains ambiguous. This CDR3 has 14 amino acids. Trimming stripped 2 bases from V and 4 bases from J, with 11 bases between. CDR1 is SSHAT, CDR2 FNYEAQ, per germline (reference sequence). The CDR3 protein is CASSLIGAAETQYF. CDR3 sequence (DNA): TGTGCCAGCAGCTTAATTGGAGCAGCAGAGACCCAGTACTTC. Full variable domain (outside the CDR3, taken from reference TRBV7-7 and TRBJ2-5): GAGVSQSPRYKVTKRGQDVTLRCDPISSHATLYWYQQALGQGPEFLTYFNYEAQPDKSGLPSDRFSAERPEGSISTLTIQRTEQRDSAMYRCASSLIGAAETQYFGPGTRLLVL.

The CDR3 sequence is CASSQPSGRPNTGELFF. CDR3 nucleotides: TGTGCCAGCAGTCAGCCTAGCGGGAGGCCTAACACCGGGGAGCTGTTTTTT. This rearrangement joins TRBV6-2 or TRBV6-3 to TRBJ2-2, with 11 nucleotides matching TRBD2. The CDR3 runs 17 residues. The germline CDR1 and CDR2 sequences are MNHEY and SVGEGT. V shed 5 bases, J shed 2 bases, and the junction held 7 bases outside the gene matches.

This sequence joins TRBV10-1 and TRBJ1-5; D gene unclear. Germline-derived CDR1 and CDR2 are WNHNN and SYGVQD (reference sequence). The CDR3 is made up of 12 amino acids. Trimming cost V 3 bases and J 2 bases, with 2 bases left between them. The CDR3 nucleotides are TGCGCCAGCAGTGAAGGCAATCAGCCCCAGCATTTT. Its protein product is CASSEGNQPQHF.

This chain links TRBV10-3 with TRBJ2-7; tentatively, D is TRBD1 or TRBD2 (5 bases each). This CDR3 has 14 residues. CDR1 and CDR2 from the germline V gene are ENHRY and SYGVKD. V shed 7 bases and J shed 3 bases, with 16 bases lying between them. The CDR3, as DNA: TGTGCCATCAAATTCGGGGCAGGGATCTACGAGCAGTACTTC. The encoded protein is CAIKFGAGIYEQYF.

The V gene is TRBV19, the J gene TRBJ2-1; 7 bases agree with TRBD2. The CDR3 is 15 amino acids. Germline lookup yields CDR1 LNHDA and CDR2 SQIVND (reference sequence). With V trimmed by 0 bases and J by 4 bases, 3 bases remained unmatched. The CDR3, as DNA: TGTGCCAGTAGTATAGAACTAGCGCCTTACAATGAGCAGTTCTTC. Its translation: CASSIELAPYNEQFF.

This chain links TRBV6-5 with TRBJ2-2; D is unclear. The CDR3 is 16 amino acids. Per germline, CDR1 MNHEY and CDR2 SVGAGI. With 1 base removed from V and 0 bases from J, the gap between germline ends came to 9 bases. Here the CDR3 DNA reads TGTGCCAGCAGTTACTTCGCTAACGCGAACACCGGGGAGCTGTTTTTT. Amino acids: CASSYFANANTGELFF.

Note on this clone: Other nucleotide sequences in the sample specify the same CDR3. The CDR3 sequence is CASSPGQGYGYTF. The CDR3 DNA reads as TGTGCCAGCAGCCCCGGACAGGGATATGGCTACACCTTC. This chain uses TRBV7-3 with TRBJ1-2; TRBD1 aligns across 8 bases. The V gene's germline CDR1 is SGHTA and CDR2 FQGTGA. This CDR3 comprises 13 residues. J was trimmed by 5 bases and V by 5 bases; bases with no gene match: 4.

The chain links TRBV5-1 to TRBJ1-4, with D possibly being TRBD1 (5 bases). CDR3 length equals 16 residues. V was pared by 1 base and J by 0 bases, with 10 bases between. CDR1 is SGHRS and CDR2 is YFSETQ in the germline V gene. For the CDR3, the DNA is TGCGCCAGCAGCTTGAGGGGACCGGCAACTAATGAAAAACTGTTTTTT. Amino acids: CASSLRGPATNEKLFF.

The chain joins TRBV7-3 to TRBJ2-1; TRBD1 matches at 7 bases. The CDR3 loop spans 14 amino acids. With 8 bases clipped from V and 4 bases from J, the junction kept 8 bases outside the gene matches. Germline CDR1 is SGHTA and CDR2 is FQGTGA. The CDR3 nucleotides read TGTGCCAGCGGACCGGGACAGACGTACAATGAGCAGTTCTTC. Translated, it gives CASGPGQTYNEQFF.

This chain joins TRBV6-5 and TRBJ1-3; D is uncertain. Trimming shortened V by 0 bases and J by 2 bases, and 8 bases separated the two germline ends. The CDR3 covers 15 residues. Germline CDR1 is MNHEY and CDR2 is SVGAGI. CDR3 protein: CASSYSPDAGNTIYF. The CDR3 region has the DNA TGTGCCAGCAGTTACTCCCCCGATGCTGGAAACACCATATATTTT.

The chain is built from TRBV19 and TRBJ2-2; the D gene is possibly TRBD1 (5 bases). The germline V and J ends were trimmed by 7 bases and 1 base, with 10 bases remaining between them. CDR3 size: 14 residues. Germline CDR1 reads LNHDA; CDR2 reads SQIVND (reference sequence). In nucleotides, the CDR3 is TGTGCCAGTACCTTGGACAAGAACACCGGGGAGCTGTTTTTT. This codes for CASTLDKNTGELFF. The whole variable domain, remainder taken from reference TRBV19 and TRBJ2-2, is DGGITQSPKYLFRKEGQNVTLSCEQNLNHDAMYWYRQDPGQGLRLIYYSQIVNDFQKGDIAEGYSVSREKKESFPLTVTSAQKNPTAFYLCASTLDKNTGELFFGEGSRLTVL.

This chain joins TRBV9 and TRBJ2-2; D call uncertain. The CDR3 is 12 amino acids. Germline loops: CDR1 SGDLS, CDR2 YYNGEE. The V gene lost 2 bases and the J gene lost 4 bases, with 3 bases spanning the gap. This CDR3 is CASSVLTGELFF. CDR3 DNA sequence: TGTGCCAGCAGCGTCCTCACCGGGGAGCTGTTTTTT.

This clone showed up just once. This rearrangement joins TRBV28 to TRBJ2-7, with D uncertain. The CDR3 extends over 12 amino acids. The germline V and J ends were trimmed by 3 bases and 7 bases, with 10 bases remaining between them. Per the germline V gene, CDR1 is MDHEN and CDR2 is SYDVKM. CDR3 nucleotide sequence: TGTGCCAGCAGTTTGTCCCATCTTGAGCAGTACTTC. As protein: CASSLSHLEQYF.

The rearrangement uses TRBV5-4 and TRBJ2-3; 9 bases match TRBD2. With 8 bases clipped from V and 2 bases from J, the junction kept 9 bases outside the gene matches. This CDR3 contains 15 residues. Per the germline V gene, CDR1 is SGHNT and CDR2 is YYREEE (reference sequence). The CDR3 region is CASSRSSGNTDTQYF. The CDR3 bases are TGTGCCAGTTCCCGATCTAGCGGGAACACAGATACGCAGTATTTT.

The rearrangement joins TRBV28 to TRBJ1-6; unclear D gene. Germline V lookup: CDR1 MDHEN, CDR2 SYDVKM. The CDR3 contains 13 residues. V shed 8 bases and J shed 0 bases, with 5 bases lying between them. CDR3 DNA sequence: TGTGCCAGCCTTAGCTCCTATAATTCACCCCTCCACTTT. Encoded protein: CASLSSYNSPLHF.

This chain links TRBV7-9 with TRBJ1-4, with D hard to call. In germline, CDR1 is SEHNR, CDR2 FQNEAQ (reference sequence). V lost 5 bases and J lost 0, with 10 bases in between. The CDR3 loop spans 15 amino acids. CDR3 region: CASSPSGTTNEKLFF. The DNA of the CDR3 is TGTGCCAGCAGCCCGTCAGGAACAACTAATGAAAAACTGTTTTTT. The full variable domain, its missing parts supplied by reference TRBV7-9 and TRBJ1-4, is DTGVSQNPRHKITKRGQNVTFRCDPISEHNRLYWYRQTLGQGPEFLTYFQNEAQLEKSRLLSDRFSAERPKGSFSTLEIQRTEQGDSAMYLCASSPSGTTNEKLFFGSGTQLSVL.

This clone occurred a few times. V is TRBV2 and J is TRBJ1-1, with no clear D. With 6 bases removed from V and 4 bases from J, the gap between germline ends came to 15 bases. Germline CDR1 is SNHLY and CDR2 is FYNNEI. This CDR3 contains 14 residues. The CDR3 nucleotides read TGTGCCAGCAGGGAGACAACCACCCTCACTGAAGCTTTCTTT. It translates to CASRETTTLTEAFF.

J is TRBJ2-3 and V is TRBV6-1; 8 nucleotides line up with TRBD2. The CDR3 has 18 amino acids. V dropped 3 bases and J dropped 1; count of bases not matched to a gene: 12. Per germline, CDR1 MNHNS and CDR2 SASEGT. The CDR3 loop reads CASSEGTTGTRGTDTQYF. The CDR3 nucleotides read TGTGCCAGCAGTGAGGGTACTACCGGGACTAGGGGCACAGATACGCAGTATTTT.

The J gene is TRBJ2-1, the V gene TRBV7-3; 7 nucleotides align to TRBD2. This CDR3 comprises 14 residues. V was pared by 7 bases and J by 4 bases, with 7 bases of the junction left unmatched. Per germline, CDR1 SGHTA and CDR2 FQGTGA. The CDR3, as DNA: TGTGCCAGCAAACCAGCAGCGGGGTACAATGAGCAGTTCTTC. Translated, it gives CASKPAAGYNEQFF.